This T cell receptor beta chain derives from a study of cytomegalovirus exposure and HLA in healthy donors (dated by TCRdb to 2017 to 2019). Turning to the overall study: According to an earlier analysis of several hundred of the donors, about 170 million T cells yielded some 120 million unique TCR beta sequences and 276 Gb of sequence data. About 300 gigabases of sequencing data and approximately 93 million unique TCR sequences were included in an early release covering roughly 700 HLA-typed donors. Among the roughly 400 genotyped donors, about 85% belonged to the genetic ancestry cluster associated with self-reported Caucasian donors. The study aimed to test whether cataloging public T cell receptors could reveal signatures of past pathogen exposure. The study profiled the T cell repertoires of about 640 subjects by immunosequencing and related them to cytomegalovirus serostatus. Along with the 666-subject first cohort, a separate validation cohort of over 90 different subjects was used. High-throughput TCR immunosequencing, statistical association of individual TCRs with disease status, and machine learning were combined to predict cytomegalovirus infection status. In a later analysis, previously published TCR beta repertoires from several hundred donors were re-analyzed and high-resolution HLA genotyping was added so that TCR occurrence patterns could be studied. The later analysis used no new phenotypic data to find candidate immune exposures, relying instead on TCR beta sequences and their occurrence across donors. To decide whether each TCR beta V gene segment behaved as functional or pseudogenic, an earlier analysis of some 600 of the donors relied on high-throughput TCR beta sequencing. Donor age, sex, ethnicity and CMV serostatus were collected together with the repertoire data. A later genetic analysis took genome-wide SNP genotypes for about 60% of the roughly 670 donors and used that subset as a discovery cohort. Every discovery cohort repertoire had been produced on one sequencing platform. HLA typing included class I and class II loci at four-digit resolution. Typing coverage varied by locus: roughly 620-630 donors for A, B, C, DRB1 and DQB1; under 550 for DQA1; about 590 for DPA1; some 470 for DPB1. Roughly five DR-DQ haplotypes were handled as single units for association and clustering because linkage in the cohort was strong. Among roughly 400 genotyped donors of the cohort, an average of around 240,000 unique TCR beta nucleotide sequences was sequenced per donor, of which 15% to 20% were non-productive.

The cohort was made up of approximately 670 healthy bone marrow donors. At the time of sampling, all cohort members were nominally healthy, though unrecorded immune exposures were likely present. The donor was CMV seronegative and belonged to the group of around 350 seronegative cohort members. Each donor provided a peripheral blood sample, and peripheral blood mononuclear cells were used for TCR beta sequencing. The Qiagen DNeasy Blood Extraction Kit was used to extract genomic DNA from the blood cell samples. Overall study results and their limits: A later genetic analysis reported fewer N-insertions in productive TCRs among donors in an Asian-associated ancestry cluster than the roughly 720-donor mean. The study gave a list of 150 to 200 TCR beta chains associated with cytomegalovirus. Strong co-occurrence of HLA alleles, especially DR and DQ, made assigning TCR associations to individual alleles difficult. Cytomegalovirus status was reported to be diagnosed by the classifier with high specificity and sensitivity in both the original and validation cohorts. Specific HLA alleles were associated with some 15,000 TCR beta sequences at a false discovery rate of 0.05 in a later analysis. A group of highly shared sequence variants was considered likely to be a technical artifact of the sequencing pipeline. A later analysis found that TCR association rates varied across HLA loci, with DRB1 alleles showing the most associated TCRs and HLA-C alleles the fewest. In a later analysis, HLA-associated TCR beta chains showed more clonal expansion and lower generation probabilities than non-associated chains that were equally common. A further reported finding was that TCR beta sequences accurately predicted the HLA-A and HLA-B alleles for most subjects in the first cohort. CMV serostatus was the only immune exposure information available for the cohort. Because counts were too low, 15 to 20 rarely observed V segments, including chromosome 9 orphons, were excluded from the earlier analysis of several hundred of the donors. Because some donors lacked HLA typing at each locus, the association tests relied only on the typed subset. A few of the identified cytomegalovirus-associated TCR beta chains were confirmed in vitro to be specific for cytomegalovirus antigens. The 87-base-pair reads could not distinguish some IMGT-functional V segments, including TRBV6-2 and TRBV6-3, so those segments were excluded. Correlated functional status among segregating V segments might be attributable to linkage disequilibrium, but an unknown experimental factor could not be ruled out. A later genetic analysis associated a missense DCLRE1C variant with V-gene and J-gene trimming of TCR beta chains, and an independent cohort replicated the association. A later analysis reported that several top co-occurrence clusters appeared linked to parvovirus B19, influenza, CMV and Epstein-Barr virus. The presence/absence analyses assumed that sequencing depth was roughly uniform across donors, and that assumption may not be true. In an earlier analysis of about 550 of the donors, most TCR beta V segments were observed in productive rearrangements about 90% or about 30% of the time, broadly matching IMGT annotations. According to the authors, the approach could potentially be generalized to other disease states and immunological phenotypes. The cohort was sequenced for TCR beta chains only, and without alpha or paired-chain data the features that could be detected were limited. While some public TCRs were present in many individuals, most TCR sequences turned up only very rarely across donors. Most CMV-associated TCR beta chains appeared to be HLA-restricted in a later analysis, and the HLA associations seemed to be driven largely by CMV exposure.

This clone occurred a few times. This receptor's antigen is unknown. No much larger clonotype is one base removed from it; base qualities were not supplied. The library was obtained by the immunoSEQ multiplex PCR assay. For the multiplex PCR, a mixture combining 60 forward primers for TCR Vbeta segments and 13 reverse primers for TCR Jbeta segments was used. The CDR3 region of rearranged TCR beta genes was amplified from genomic DNA by a multiplex PCR assay. The amplified TCR beta libraries were sequenced on the Illumina HiSeq System as 87-base-pair reads. Under the source paper's analysis protocol: In a later analysis, roughly 80 million unique TCR beta chains were counted across the roughly 700 repertoires, and around 11 million of these chains were shared by at least two donors. Raw reads were error-corrected and collapsed into unique sequences with a nearest-neighbor algorithm that merged closely related sequences to remove PCR and sequencing errors. CDR3 sequences were aligned to IMGT reference sequences to assign V, D and J gene segments. For a sequence to be retained, a match of at least six nucleotides was required to both a V gene segment and a J gene segment. A rearrangement was called productive if the CDR3 had no stop codons and remained in frame with V and J, and every other rearrangement was called non-productive. Following IMGT convention, CDR3 was defined as the stretch from the second conserved V-encoded cysteine to the conserved J-encoded phenylalanine. The earlier analysis of about 610 of the donors excluded sequences that lacked an unambiguous match to a single V gene segment. An earlier analysis of 500 to 600 of the donors classified V segments as functional when productive rearrangements were above 56.7% and as segregating when the standard deviation between donors was above 5%. A statistical classification framework was built to diagnose cytomegalovirus status from the catalog of TCR beta chain sequences. In a later analysis, V and J genes were assigned by comparing TCR nucleotide sequences against IMGT/GENE-DB human TR gene sequences. A later analysis assigned CDR3 sequences and most-parsimonious VDJ recombination scenarios with the TCRdist pipeline. A later analysis defined each TCR beta chain by its CDR3 amino acid sequence plus V-gene family, and excluded reads lacking a unique V-gene family. As a way to deal with suspected cross-contamination and a sequencing artifact, a later analysis dropped approximately 570 nucleotide sequences that were highly shared and had low generation probability. In a later analysis, a clonal expansion index was calculated for each public chain from normalized within-repertoire ranks of inferred template counts. A later analysis computed generation probabilities with a VDJ recombination model fitted to out-of-frame rearrangements, and checked the results against IGoR. A later analysis scored TCR-TCR, TCR-HLA and TCR-CMV co-occurrence with hypergeometric tests, applying a repertoire-size bias correction to TCR pairs. False discovery rates were estimated in a later analysis by permuting HLA or CMV assignments 20 times. In a later analysis, co-occurring TCRs were grouped using DBSCAN, with TCRdist sequence similarity added in when clustering inside HLA-allele-positive subsets. Repertoires with fewer than 30,000 or more than 120,000 public chains were left out of co-occurrence clustering, as were roughly five repertoires with anomalous nucleotide sharing. This is the immuneACCESS table as TCRdb keeps it, with only in-frame sequences that have V and J called. A part of the clones is gone; compared with another copy, unresolved V genes explain less than half, and the rest is unexplained. Clonal size and the V and J genes are those of that table, whereas D and trimming came from the DNA. The sample table records about 140,000 clones; approximately 70% of these occur just once. The ten largest account for over 5% of the sample.

CDR1 SGHKS and CDR2 YYEKEE are derived from the germline V gene (reference sequence). From the cysteine up to the phenylalanine, the CDR3 has a length of 14 residues. Just CDR3 DNA is preserved here, 42 bases in frame from base 1. V lost 2 bases and J lost 7 bases; the stretch between them is 12 bases long. The rearranged segments are TRBV5-5 and TRBJ2-2; possibly the D gene is TRBD2, per 6 matching bases. The TCR originated in a woman between 55 and 75 years old in good health and CMV-seronegative. Sequenced: PBMCs. The nucleotide sequence is TGTGCCAGCAGCTTTGGGACTCTGGGCGGGGAGCTGTTTTTT. Translation gives CASSFGTLGGELFF.